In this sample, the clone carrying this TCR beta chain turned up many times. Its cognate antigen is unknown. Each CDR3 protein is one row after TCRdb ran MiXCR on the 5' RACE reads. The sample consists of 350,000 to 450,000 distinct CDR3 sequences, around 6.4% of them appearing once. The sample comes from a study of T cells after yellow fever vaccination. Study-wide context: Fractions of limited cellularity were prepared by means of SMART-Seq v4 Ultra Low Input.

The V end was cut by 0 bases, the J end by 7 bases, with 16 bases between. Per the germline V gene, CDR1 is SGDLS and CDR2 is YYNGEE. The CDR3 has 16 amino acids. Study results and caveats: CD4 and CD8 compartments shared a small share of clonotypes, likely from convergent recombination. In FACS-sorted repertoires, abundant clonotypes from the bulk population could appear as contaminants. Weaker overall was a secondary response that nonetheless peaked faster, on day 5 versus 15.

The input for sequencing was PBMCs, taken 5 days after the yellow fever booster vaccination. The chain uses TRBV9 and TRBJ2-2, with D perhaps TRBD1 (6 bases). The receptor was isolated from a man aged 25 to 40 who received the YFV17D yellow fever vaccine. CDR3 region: CASSVVGGNPNGELFF. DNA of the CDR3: TGTGCCAGCAGCGTAGTAGGGGGAAATCCCAACGGGGAGCTGTTTTTT.